This TCR beta chain emerged from a study of PD-1 blockade in classical Hodgkin lymphoma. Overall study: Every 2 weeks, patients had 3 mg/kg nivolumab intravenously. Study results and caveats: Newly diagnosed patients were reported to exhibit reduced baseline TCR diversity relative to healthy donors.

As for time point: cycle 4 day 1 (C4D1), after 6 weeks of nivolumab. Following autologous stem cell transplantation, relapse occurred in every patient, and exposure to brentuximab vedotin varied. Magnetic negative selection, applied to thawed PBMCs, was used to isolate the CD8+ T cells. The germline V and J ends were trimmed by 7 bases and 2 bases, with 8 bases remaining between them. Per the germline V gene, CDR1 is KGHSH and CDR2 is LQKENI. CDR3 length equals 12 residues. In regard to this clone: Antigen specificity is unknown.

TCRdb's copy holds only in-frame clones and misses some; the assay was immunoSEQ multiplex PCR. Among some 20,000 clones listed, 88% were seen once. This chain uses TRBV18 with TRBJ1-1; D gene uncertain. The clonotype comes from a human donor with classical Hodgkin lymphoma. This sample comprised CD8+ T cells from blood, obtained before the fourth cycle of nivolumab. CDR3 in amino acids: CASFRDNTEAFF. Here the CDR3 DNA reads TGTGCCAGCTTCAGAGATAACACTGAAGCTTTCTTT.